This T cell receptor (beta chain) was recorded in a study of T cell responses to AZD1222 COVID-19 vaccine. Study-wide results and limits: Close to half of all spike-specific TCRs reportedly target regions of the variants that are unmutated. Spike as a whole was targeted by vaccine-associated CD4 TCRs, dominant at 160-218 and 743-854. With two AZD1222 doses given, Spike-specific TCR breadth and depth both rose. Most donors were white British, females outnumbered males, and clonal diversity was possibly underestimated.

Worth noting for this clone: Its antigen is not identified.

V gave up 1 base and J gave up 1 base, with 7 bases separating them. The CDR3 has 14 residues. The germline V gene encodes CDR1 SEHNR and CDR2 FQNEAQ (reference sequence). Clones were sequenced by immunoSEQ multiplex PCR, and TCRdb holds only the in-frame ones, with some missing. This table holds some 120,000 clones, approximately 87% found once. This receptor was obtained from an adult in good health. The chain uses TRBV7-9 and TRBJ1-1; D uncertain. Sequences were derived from peripheral blood, sampled on day 0 of AZD1222 vaccination. The CDR3 nucleotides are TGTGCCAGCAGCTTAGAAGGAGGGAACACTGAAGCTTTCTTT. Encoded protein: CASSLEGGNTEAFF.